What follows are 27 T cell receptor beta chains derived from one specimen sequenced in a study of breast tumors, draining lymph nodes, adjacent tissues. Samples came from axillary lymph nodes draining the breast cancer. TCRdb reprocessed the multiplex PCR reads via MiXCR and lists one record per CDR3 protein. The sample lists approximately 130,000 distinct CDR3 sequences, about 20% seen once, with about 2.2% in the top ten. Sequencing used axillary lymph node tissue. Receptors were obtained from a female donor with breast cancer. Some clones in this sample may be carry-over from other donors' samples.

Many counts were recorded for this clonotype. The chain uses TRBV14 and TRBJ2-3, with TRBD2 matching over 11 bases. The CDR3 sequence is 15 residues long. The junction had 4 bases not matched to a gene; V was cut back by 4 bases and J by 4 bases. Germline-derived CDR1 and CDR2 are SGHDN and FVKESK. CDR3 amino acids: CASSPTSGSSDTQYF. Written as DNA, the CDR3 is TGTGCCAGCAGCCCCACTAGCGGGAGTTCAGATACGCAGTATTTT.

This clonotype was seen many times. A much bigger clone sits one base away, suggesting this may be a read error. V gene TRBV20-1 combines with J gene TRBJ2-5; D is possibly TRBD2 (6 bases). The CDR3 runs 17 residues. V dropped 0 bases and J dropped 3 bases, with 20 bases sitting between them. In germline, CDR1 is DFQATT, CDR2 SNEGSKA (reference sequence). For the CDR3, the DNA is TGCAGTGCTAGAGATCAGTTGGGTGGGAGGTCGAAAGAGACCCAGTACTTC. Translating it yields CSARDQLGGRSKETQYF.

The chain links TRBV28 to TRBJ1-2; 8 bases line up with TRBD1. J lost 7 bases, V lost 5 bases, and 6 bases had no gene match. CDR1 MDHEN and CDR2 SYDVKM come from the germline V gene. The CDR3 contains 13 residues. CDR3 in DNA: TGTGCCAGCAGTCTTCAGGGGGCGCTTGGCTACACCTTC. It specifies CASSLQGALGYTF.

This clonotype was counted many times. The rearrangement joins TRBV5-5 to TRBJ1-2; a possible D gene is TRBD1 (6 bases). Per germline, CDR1 SGHKS and CDR2 YYEKEE (reference sequence). This CDR3 contains 14 residues. With 4 bases removed from V and 4 bases from J, the gap between germline ends came to 14 bases. The CDR3 DNA sequence: TGTGCCAGCAGCCCGGCAAGGACAGTCTATGGCTACACCTTC. It is translated as CASSPARTVYGYTF. The variable domain in full, with the rest retrieved from reference TRBV5-5 and TRBJ1-2, is DAGVTQSPTHLIKTRGQQVTLRCSPISGHKSVSWYQQVLGQGPQFIFQYYEKEERGRGNFPDRFSARQFPNYSSELNVNALLLGDSALYLCASSPARTVYGYTFGSGTRLTVV.

This clonotype was found many times. The V and J genes are TRBV27 and TRBJ1-2; 7 bases agree with TRBD1. The junction had 4 bases not matched to a gene; V was cut back by 5 bases and J by 4 bases. The CDR3 totals 13 residues. Germline CDR1 MNHEY, CDR2 SMNVEV (reference sequence). CDR3 DNA sequence: TGTGCCAGCAGTCCGGGGACAGTCTATGGCTACACCTTC. Translation gives CASSPGTVYGYTF.

As concerns this clonotype: Mismatch with germline at one junction end may stem from a read error. This sequence joins TRBV2 and TRBJ2-5, with 12 nucleotides matching TRBD2. Looked up from germline, CDR1 is SNHLY and CDR2 is FYNNEI. The CDR3 length is 15 residues. The CDR3 bases are TGTGCCAGACGCCCCGGACTAGCGGGACAAGAGACCCGGTACTTC. Protein product: CARRPGLAGQETRYF.

With regard to this clonotype: A much larger clonotype is one base distant, so this may be a read error. The rearrangement uses TRBV19 and TRBJ1-5, with 8 bases lining up with TRBD1. This CDR3 is 16 amino acids long. Germline CDR1 reads LNHDA; CDR2 reads SQIVND (reference sequence). V shed 7 bases and J 3 bases; nucleotides not matched to a gene: 11. This chain's CDR3 is CASKAERTGINQPQHF. For the CDR3, the DNA is TGTGCCAGTAAGGCGGAGCGGACAGGGATCAATCAGCCCCAGCATTTT.

The chain couples TRBV20-1 to TRBJ2-7, with TRBD1 as a possible D gene (5 bases). Trimming took off 1 base at V and 0 bases at J, with 7 bases between the two ends. Germline CDR1 is DFQATT and CDR2 is SNEGSKA (reference sequence). There are 13 residues in the CDR3. The CDR3: CSARATDSYEQYF. The CDR3 DNA reads TGCAGTGCTAGAGCGACAGACTCCTACGAGCAGTACTTC.

Details on this clonotype: This clone may be a read error of a much larger clone one base away. In this CDR3 the conserved last residue, phenylalanine or tryptophan, is missing, so a read error is likely. The chain recombines TRBV27 with TRBJ2-7; 7 nucleotides align to TRBD2. The CDR3 is made up of 15 amino acids. V trimming: 3 bases; J trimming: 5 bases; junction bases outside the gene matches: 10. Per germline, CDR1 MNHEY and CDR2 SMNVEV (reference sequence). CDR3 sequence: CASSFSAGVTNEQYL. CDR3 bases: TGTGCCAGCAGTTTTTCGGCGGGAGTGACGAACGAGCAGTACCTC.

This clonotype was observed at least ten times. The chain is built from TRBV29-1 and TRBJ2-1; D uncertain. Trimming took off 1 base at V and 6 bases at J, with 4 bases between the two ends. This CDR3 is 11 amino acids long. Germline assignment: CDR1 SQVTM and CDR2 ANQGSEA. CDR3 in amino acids: CSVEGVNEQFF. The CDR3 DNA sequence: TGCAGCGTTGAAGGGGTCAATGAGCAGTTCTTC.

Notes on this clonotype: With a much larger clone just one base away, this may be a read error. This chain connects TRBV7-9 to TRBJ2-5, with TRBD2 matching over 10 bases. V dropped 5 bases and J dropped 0; count of bases not matched to a gene: 3. The CDR3 is 15 residues long. Germline CDR1 SEHNR, CDR2 FQNEAQ (reference sequence). CDR3 protein: CASSVGTSDQETQYF. The DNA for the CDR3 is TGTGCCAGCAGCGTAGGGACTAGCGACCAAGAGACCCAGTACTTC.

J is TRBJ1-1 and V is TRBV4-1, with no clear D. Trimming left V 1 base short and J 4 bases short, with 10 bases between. Germline CDR1 MGHRA, CDR2 YSYEKL. The CDR3 runs 14 residues. Here the CDR3 reads CASSQVSPSTEAFF. CDR3 DNA sequence: TGCGCCAGCAGCCAAGTCTCCCCGAGCACTGAAGCTTTCTTT.

This clonotype was detected many times. The rearrangement joins TRBV5-4 to TRBJ1-2; the D is unclear. V was pared by 2 bases and J by 0 bases, with 11 bases between. Germline CDR1 is SGHNT and CDR2 is YYREEE (reference sequence). The CDR3 sequence is 15 residues long. The CDR3 here is CASSFGPDANYGYTF. CDR3 DNA sequence: TGTGCCAGCAGCTTTGGTCCGGACGCTAACTATGGCTACACCTTC.

Of note for this clonotype: A much larger clone differs by one base, so this may be a read error. The chain's CDR3 is CASSQETSGDEQYF. CDR3 DNA sequence: TGTGCCAGCAGCCAAGAGACTAGCGGGGACGAGCAGTACTTC. The rearrangement links TRBV14 to TRBJ2-7; TRBD2 agrees at 11 bases. V dropped 0 bases and J dropped 5; count of bases not matched to a gene: 0. CDR1 and CDR2 from the germline V gene are SGHDN and FVKESK. This CDR3 comprises 14 residues.

This clonotype was counted ten times or more. The chain uses TRBV20-1 and TRBJ2-1; 13 bases are shared with TRBD2. The CDR3 has 17 residues. Germline trimming cut 2 bases from V and 1 base from J; bases unmatched to any gene: 5. Looked up from germline, CDR1 is DFQATT and CDR2 is SNEGSKA (reference sequence). As DNA, the CDR3 is TGCAGTGCTAGATCCCCGACTAGCGGGAGGTCCTACAATGAGCAGTTCTTC. Its translation is CSARSPTSGRSYNEQFF.

With respect to this clonotype: A much larger clone is a single base away; this may be a read error. The rearrangement uses TRBV7-9 and TRBJ1-5; no firm D call. The V and J ends lost 5 bases and 5 bases respectively, with 10 bases between them. CDR1 SEHNR and CDR2 FQNEAQ come from the germline V gene (reference sequence). The CDR3 has 13 residues. CDR3 sequence reads: CASSAGSDQPQHF. As DNA, the CDR3 is TGTGCCAGCAGCGCAGGATCCGATCAGCCCCAGCATTTT.

This clonotype came up many times. V usage is TRBV11-2 and J usage is TRBJ1-6, with D unclear. The germline V and J ends were trimmed by 2 bases and 9 bases, with 17 bases remaining between them. CDR3 length: 16 residues. The V gene's germline CDR1 is SGHAT and CDR2 FQNNGV. DNA for the CDR3: TGTGCCAGCAGCTTATCCTTGACGGCAAGAGGTTCACCCCTCCACTTT. Translation: CASSLSLTARGSPLHF.

With regard to this clonotype: At one of its ends the junction is not consistent with the germline gene, which may arise from a read error. The chain recombines TRBV12-3 or TRBV12-4 with TRBJ1-4; possibly TRBD1 for D (5 bases). CDR3 length equals 17 residues. Here the CDR3 DNA reads TGTGCCAGCAGCACCCGGGAAGGGGAGGCAACTAATGAAAAACTGCTTTTT. Protein product: CASSTREGEATNEKLLF.

On this clonotype: A read error may explain this, as a much larger clone is one base away. The V call is TRBV19, the J call TRBJ2-7; 8 bases line up with TRBD2. In germline, CDR1 is LNHDA, CDR2 SQIVND (reference sequence). V shed 7 bases and J 3 bases; nucleotides not matched to a gene: 11. The CDR3 is 15 residues long. The CDR3 loop is CASTSGAGGYYEQYF. In DNA, the CDR3 is TGTGCCAGTACCTCCGGTGCGGGGGGATACTACGAGCAGTACTTC.

This clonotype was seen many times. The chain joins TRBV30 to TRBJ2-3, with D possibly TRBD1 on 6 matching bases. This CDR3 has 13 residues. Germline V gives CDR1 GTSNPN, CDR2 SVGIG (reference sequence). Trimming stripped 5 bases from V and 1 base from J, with 10 bases between. Written as DNA, the CDR3 is TGTGCCTGGGGACGGACAGGCACAGATACGCAGTATTTT. Amino acids: CAWGRTGTDTQYF.

This clonotype has ten or more counts. The chain carries TRBV20-1 and TRBJ2-3, with D possibly being TRBD2 (5 bases). Germline V gene lookup returns CDR1 DFQATT and CDR2 SNEGSKA (reference sequence). The CDR3 totals 15 residues. Trimming removed 3 bases at V and 0 bases at J, with 13 bases between. The CDR3, as DNA: TGCAGTGCTAGTCGTGGCGGGTTTAGCACAGATACGCAGTATTTT. It specifies CSASRGGFSTDTQYF.

The rearrangement uses TRBV5-5 and TRBJ2-1; TRBD1 matches 9 bases. The CDR3 contains 16 residues. Germline V gene data show CDR1 as SGHKS and CDR2 as YYEKEE (reference sequence). V shed 1 base, J shed 2 bases, and the junction held 4 bases outside the gene matches. CDR3 DNA sequence: TGTGCCAGCAGCTTGTTCAGGACAGGGGCCTACAATGAGCAGTTCTTC. Its protein product is CASSLFRTGAYNEQFF.

This clonotype was seen once. Possible read error: a much larger clone is one base away. The chain is built from TRBV27 and TRBJ1-2, with D perhaps TRBD1 (6 bases). The CDR3 has 18 residues. V was clipped by 1 base and J by 7 bases, with 25 bases between them. CDR1 MNHEY and CDR2 SMNVEV come from the germline V gene (reference sequence). The CDR3 bases are TGTGCCAGCAGTTTATTCGGGGGACCTAAGGGGGGTGTATCTGGCTACACCTTC. The encoded protein is CASSLFGGPKGGVSGYTF.

This clonotype was seen a few times. The chain couples TRBV28 to TRBJ2-1; D ambiguous. The V end lost 7 bases, the J end lost 7 bases, and 14 bases lay between the germline ends. The CDR3 has 13 amino acids. Germline CDR1 and CDR2: MDHEN and SYDVKM. CDR3 sequence: CASINNPGNEQFF. The CDR3 DNA reads as TGTGCCAGCATCAACAACCCTGGAAATGAGCAGTTCTTC.

This clonotype appeared many times. This chain links TRBV6-1 with TRBJ1-5, with 7 bases fitting TRBD1. The germline V gene has CDR1 MNHNS and CDR2 SASEGT. The CDR3 extends over 15 amino acids. With V trimmed by 5 bases and J by 2 bases, 6 bases remained unmatched. CDR3 loop: CASSRQGYGNQPQHF. DNA of the CDR3: TGTGCCAGCAGTCGACAGGGTTACGGCAATCAGCCCCAGCATTTT.

This clonotype has ten or more counts. The chain carries TRBV5-6 and TRBJ2-3; 14 bases are shared with TRBD2. Unmatched junction bases numbered 6, after V lost 3 bases and J lost 3 bases. The CDR3 is 17 amino acids. Germline V lookup: CDR1 SGHDT, CDR2 YYEEEE. As DNA, the CDR3 is TGTGCCAGCAGCTGGGGGACTAGCGGGAGACGTACAGATACGCAGTATTTT. This encodes CASSWGTSGRRTDTQYF.

This clonotype has at least ten counts. CDR3 protein: CASSIGQARNEKLFF. CDR3 coding DNA: TGTGCCAGTAGTATAGGACAGGCGAGGAATGAAAAACTGTTTTTT. This chain connects TRBV19 to TRBJ1-4, with a tentative D call TRBD1 (6 bases). Germline CDR1 reads LNHDA; CDR2 reads SQIVND (reference sequence). This CDR3 is built from 15 residues. V was cut by 1 base and J by 5 bases, with 11 bases left in between.